This TCR beta chain was recovered during a study of cytomegalovirus exposure and HLA in healthy donors. Findings and limits, study-wide: A later analysis found that most CMV-associated TCR beta chains appeared HLA-restricted. Across HLA loci, a later analysis found differing TCR association rates, with DRB1 most and HLA-C fewest. Immune exposure was documented only through CMV serostatus.

60 Vbeta and 13 Jbeta primers were used in PCR. Assay: immunoSEQ multiplex PCR; the TCRdb copy retains only in-frame clones and omits some. Of roughly 120,000 clones in the sample, just under 70% were seen once. This clone showed up just a few times. Its antigen is not identified. Between the trimmed V and J ends, which lost 5 bases and 4 bases, there was a span of 14 bases. Germline V lookup: CDR1 LNHDA, CDR2 SQIVND (reference sequence). The CDR3 has 14 residues. The sequencing sample was made of PBMCs. The TCR was taken from a woman aged 70-85 years in good health and CMV-seropositive. V and J are TRBV19 and TRBJ2-5; weak D call: TRBD1 (6 bases). Here the CDR3 DNA reads TGTGCCAGTAGTCGAACAGGGCGGGTAGAGACCCAGTACTTC. This gives the protein CASSRTGRVETQYF. The full variable domain, rest sourced from reference TRBV19 and TRBJ2-5, is DGGITQSPKYLFRKEGQNVTLSCEQNLNHDAMYWYRQDPGQGLRLIYYSQIVNDFQKGDIAEGYSVSREKKESFPLTVTSAQKNPTAFYLCASSRTGRVETQYFGPGTRLLVL.